This T cell receptor beta chain originates from a study of identical twins. Overall study results and limits: Models predicted less out-of-frame TCR alpha sharing in monozygotic twins than was found.

TCRdb reanalysed the 5' RACE reads using MiXCR and keeps one entry per CDR3 protein. The data show around 370,000 distinct CDR3 sequences, roughly 9% seen once. This CDR3 contains 15 residues. Germline assignment: CDR1 MNHNS and CDR2 SASEGT. V shed 4 bases and J 3 bases; nucleotides not matched to a gene: 7. This clonotype occurred many times. Its specificity is not known. The donors were all healthy and Caucasian. This TCR was sampled from a woman aged 45 to 65 in good health. V is TRBV6-1 and J is TRBJ2-3; TRBD2 matches at 7 bases. Material: naive T cells sorted from blood. This chain's CDR3 is CASSGTAGATDTQYF. The CDR3 DNA follows: TGTGCCAGCAGTGGGACGGCGGGAGCTACAGATACGCAGTATTTT.